The 7 T cell receptor beta chains below were found in one sample sequenced in a study of CD8 T cells in Susac syndrome. The RNA input was roughly 0.45 to 1 ug, and it was reverse transcribed with random hexamers. Each CDR3 protein gets one entry after TCRdb re-called the immunoSEQ multiplex PCR reads with MiXCR. Seen here are some 220,000 distinct CDR3 sequences, about 95% observed once, and the top ten hold roughly 0.1%. Material for sequencing was CD4+ T cells from PBMCs. All receptors derive from a human donor with multiple sclerosis.

This chain's CDR3 is CSAPGWGLRETQYF. CDR3 nucleotides: TGCAGTGCCCCCGGTTGGGGGCTCCGAGAGACCCAGTACTTC. This rearrangement joins TRBV20-1 to TRBJ2-5, with D tentatively TRBD1 (6 bases). V was pared by 6 bases and J by 4 bases, with 18 bases between. Germline assignment: CDR1 DFQATT and CDR2 SNEGSKA (reference sequence). The CDR3 loop spans 14 amino acids.

The chain employs TRBV3-1 and TRBJ2-1, with 7 nucleotides matching TRBD1. The ends lost 6 bases at V and 4 bases at J; junction bases unmatched: 9. CDR3 length equals 15 residues. Germline-derived CDR1 and CDR2 are LGHDT and YNNKEL (reference sequence). For the CDR3, the DNA is TGTGCCAGCAGTCTCGACAGGGTAGGGTACAATGAGCAGTTCTTC. Encoded protein: CASSLDRVGYNEQFF.

This chain uses TRBV18 with TRBJ1-6, with 9 bases lining up with TRBD1. The germline V gene encodes CDR1 KGHSH and CDR2 LQKENI. J lost 11 bases, V lost 4 bases, and 3 bases had no gene match. The CDR3 consists of 13 residues. The CDR3 nucleotides read TGTGCCAGCTCACTGGGACAGGGTACACCCCTCCACTTT. As protein: CASSLGQGTPLHF.

The count of this clonotype is one. The chain combines TRBV14 with TRBJ1-1, with D possibly matching TRBD1 (5 bases). The V end lost 0 bases, the J end lost 5 bases, and 28 bases lay between the germline ends. Germline CDR1 reads SGHDN; CDR2 reads FVKESK. The CDR3 covers 20 residues. This chain's CDR3 is CASSQESASGRMPLGTEAFF. CDR3 coding DNA: TGTGCCAGCAGCCAAGAAAGTGCGTCGGGACGGATGCCCCTTGGGACTGAAGCTTTCTTT.

This chain connects TRBV20-1 to TRBJ1-1; D call uncertain. The germline CDR1 and CDR2 sequences are DFQATT and SNEGSKA (reference sequence). The V gene lost 5 bases and the J gene lost 4 bases, with 11 bases spanning the gap. The CDR3 is 12 residues long. This CDR3 reads CSALKAGTEAFF. For the CDR3, the DNA is TGCAGTGCTCTAAAGGCCGGCACTGAAGCTTTCTTT.

J is TRBJ1-2 and V is TRBV30; 8 nucleotides agree with TRBD1. Germline values: CDR1 GTSNPN, CDR2 SVGIG (reference sequence). The V gene end was trimmed by 0 bases and the J gene end by 5 bases; junction bases not matched to a gene: 11. The CDR3 extends over 16 amino acids. Here the CDR3 DNA reads TGTGCCTGGAGTGTCGGACGCGGACAGGGAGGGTATGGCTACACCTTC. Its protein product is CAWSVGRGQGGYGYTF.

V is TRBV15 and J is TRBJ1-1, with a weak D call TRBD1 (5 bases). The CDR3 sequence is 14 residues long. Per the germline V gene, CDR1 is LNHNV and CDR2 is YYDKDF (reference sequence). The V and J ends lost 6 bases and 0 bases respectively, with 11 bases between them. CDR3 loop: CATRYGAMNTEAFF. In DNA form, the CDR3 reads TGTGCCACCAGGTATGGGGCTATGAACACTGAAGCTTTCTTT.